The present entry profiles one T cell receptor delta chain with its context. The TCRdb protein, from a much larger clone, departs from this DNA's translation at residue 11, likely by read error; the protein shown derives from the DNA. Bulk repertoires came from Vgamma9/Vdelta2+ or Vdelta2-negative gammadelta T cells flow-sorted from PBMC. This sample stems from a study of γδ T cells in repeated Plasmodium falciparum infection. Study context: Samples were taken at baseline, before some infections, and 21 days after each.

Germline CDR1 TSWWSYY, CDR2 QGS. The CDR3 loop spans 20 amino acids. Trimming pared 5 bases from V and 3 bases from J, leaving 31 bases between. TRG and TRD sequences were obtained from every sorted gammadelta sample. TCRdb redid clone calling on the multiplex PCR reads using CATT. The repertoire holds around 50,000 delta-chain clones, with approximately 1.8% as singletons. This chain uses TRDV1 with TRDJ1, with a possible D match to TRDD3 (6 bases). TCRdb leaves out the J gene; it was filled in here by matching the DNA to germline. The TCR comes from a pool of human donors (malaria-infected and uninfected, not separated). The sequenced material came from gamma-delta T cells from blood. This CDR3 reads CALGPPTLRGTRVRADKLIF. The DNA of the CDR3 is TGTGCTCTTGGGCCTCCCACACTTCGGGGGACACGCGTCCGGGCCGATAAACTCATCTTT.